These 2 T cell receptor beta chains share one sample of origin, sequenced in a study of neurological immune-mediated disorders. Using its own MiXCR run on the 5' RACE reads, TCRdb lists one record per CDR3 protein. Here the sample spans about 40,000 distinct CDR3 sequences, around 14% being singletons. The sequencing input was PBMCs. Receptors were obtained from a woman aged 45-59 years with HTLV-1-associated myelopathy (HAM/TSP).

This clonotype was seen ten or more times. The CDR3 spells CASSPSYWTSGPRGQYV. CDR3 sequence (DNA): TGTGCCAGCAGTCCTAGCTATTGGACTAGCGGACCGAGGGGGCAGTACGTC. The chain couples TRBV6-2 or TRBV6-3 to TRBJ2-7; 10 bases align to TRBD2. CDR1 and CDR2 from the germline V gene are MNHEY and SVGEGT. CDR3 size: 17 residues. J lost 9 bases, V lost 5 bases, and 19 bases had no gene match.

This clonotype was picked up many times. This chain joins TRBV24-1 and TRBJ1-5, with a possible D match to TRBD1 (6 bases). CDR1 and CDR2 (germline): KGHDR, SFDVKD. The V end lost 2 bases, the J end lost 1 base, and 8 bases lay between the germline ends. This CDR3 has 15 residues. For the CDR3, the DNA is TGTGCCACCAGTGATTCAACAGGGAGCAATCAGCCCCAGCATTTT. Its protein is CATSDSTGSNQPQHF.